The sequence of this TCR beta chain was determined in a study of pediatric ulcerative colitis. The study's findings and limits: Blood samples from a couple of patients yielded substantially fewer templates and were excluded from blood-rectal overlap analysis. Blood-rectal clonal overlap within each person was significantly higher in ulcerative colitis patients than controls. Two rectal clonotypes were found only in ulcerative colitis patients, all of them. In rectum, acute severe colitis had expanded clones and less diversity.

The CDR3 is 13 residues long. Trimming pared 3 bases from V and 5 bases from J, leaving 11 bases between. The germline gives CDR1 MNHNS, CDR2 SASEGT. One to two pinch biopsies were taken from the rectum during colonoscopy. As concerns this clone: Its antigen is not known.

Measured with immunoSEQ multiplex PCR; TCRdb has only the in-frame clones, and not every one. Of some 15,000 clones in the sample, 70% to 80% were seen once. Specimen: gut tissue. The clonotype originates from a boy younger than 18 who was a control in a study of pediatric ulcerative colitis. This chain links TRBV6-1 with TRBJ2-7; tentative D call: TRBD2 (5 bases). For the CDR3, the DNA is TGTGCCAGCAGTGACGGACTCAACGACGAGCAGTACTTC. Its protein product is CASSDGLNDEQYF.